This TCR beta chain was recovered during a study of blood T cell repertoires in COVID-19. Background on the study: COVID-19 samples collected from the United States, Italy and Spain covered acute and convalescent phases. The cDNA or gDNA used as material had been derived from T cells, B-cell-depleted T cells, or PBMCs.

Methods used by the authors: Amplifying reference gene primers gave estimates of nucleated cell counts. The repertoire was sequenced with immunoSEQ multiplex PCR; TCRdb's copy has only in-frame clones and lacks some. That table supplies the V and J calls and clone size; D and trimming were determined from the DNA. Among around 50,000 clones listed, roughly 87% were seen once. The Seattle site enrolled patients during active infection and followed them longitudinally. The CDR3 length is 14 residues. V lost 6 bases, J lost 0 bases, and 10 bases lay in between. Germline assignment: CDR1 MDHEN and CDR2 SYDVKM.

The J gene is TRBJ2-3, the V gene TRBV28, with D hard to call. The sequence came from a woman of 80 years or more with COVID-19, enrolled during active disease. The sequenced sample was peripheral blood. The CDR3: CASSLTSSTDTQYF. The CDR3 DNA sequence: TGTGCCAGCAGCTTGACATCTAGCACAGATACGCAGTATTTT.